Here is one T cell receptor beta chain with its context. The sample belongs to a study of blood T cell repertoires in COVID-19. Study as a whole: In each case, the material was cDNA or gDNA derived from T cells, B-cell-depleted T cells, or PBMCs.

As processed by the authors: How many nucleated cells were present was estimated from reference gene primer amplification. Clones were read by immunoSEQ multiplex PCR, and TCRdb kept only the in-frame ones, dropping some. V and J calls and clone size are those listed in that table; D and trimming were worked out from the DNA. Of 350,000 to 400,000 clones in the sample, 80% to 90% are singletons; the top ten hold approximately 1%. The age range of participants was roughly 18 to 90 years, with residence in about 25 US areas. Participant-reported clinical history was the basis for cohort assignment. The V gene's germline CDR1 is MGHDK and CDR2 SYGVNS. V was cut by 4 bases and J by 3 bases, with 2 bases left in between. This CDR3 comprises 11 residues.

J is TRBJ2-3 and V is TRBV25-1; no firm D call. This sequence originates from a man between 18 and 35 years old who had recovered from COVID-19. The sequenced sample consisted of PBMCs or T cells enriched from blood (not recorded which). DNA of the CDR3: TGTGCCAGCAGTGCGACAGATACGCAGTATTTT. Translating gives CASSATDTQYF.